Detailed here is one T cell receptor (beta chain). Antigen: not known. The ends were cut back, 6 bases at V and 7 bases at J, with 12 bases in the middle. Germline values: CDR1 KGHSH, CDR2 LQKENI. CDR3 length: 13 amino acids. The sample originates from a study of shared clonotypes between healthy human individuals. Across several immunoSEQ plates, the genomic DNA of each subset was split evenly. Sequencing used immunoSEQ multiplex PCR; TCRdb keeps in-frame clones, though not all of them. The sample lists hundreds of thousands of clones, 73% occurring once. Regarding the study as a whole: Depth was large, yet rarefaction showed that sorted-subset sequencing was incomplete. Several donors showed sharing of approximately 5% of naive CD4 clonotypes. The four-donor shared clonotypes exceeded non-shared clonotypes in generation probability, with non-shared ones scoring lower.

The chain employs TRBV18 and TRBJ1-4; D remains unclear. The clonotype was recovered from a woman aged 25 to 39 in good health. The sample comprised memory CD4+ T cells sorted from blood. Subset reported: CD45RA-negative fraction. The CDR3 bases are TGTGCCAGCTCTAGGGCATCTACTGAAAAACTGTTTTTT. Translation: CASSRASTEKLFF.